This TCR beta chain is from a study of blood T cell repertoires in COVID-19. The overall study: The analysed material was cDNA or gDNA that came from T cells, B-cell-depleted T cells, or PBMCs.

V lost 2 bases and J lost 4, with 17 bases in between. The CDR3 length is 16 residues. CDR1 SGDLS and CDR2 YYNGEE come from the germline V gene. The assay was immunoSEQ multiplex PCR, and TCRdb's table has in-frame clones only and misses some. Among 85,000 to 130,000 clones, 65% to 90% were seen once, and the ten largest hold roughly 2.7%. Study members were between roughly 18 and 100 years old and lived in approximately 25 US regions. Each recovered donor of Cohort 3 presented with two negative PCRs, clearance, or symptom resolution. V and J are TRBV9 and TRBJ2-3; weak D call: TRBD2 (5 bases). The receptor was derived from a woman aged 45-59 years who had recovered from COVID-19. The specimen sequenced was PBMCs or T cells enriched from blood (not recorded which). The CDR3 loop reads CASSVERLRDPDTQYF. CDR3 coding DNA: TGTGCCAGCAGCGTGGAAAGGTTGAGGGATCCAGATACGCAGTATTTT.